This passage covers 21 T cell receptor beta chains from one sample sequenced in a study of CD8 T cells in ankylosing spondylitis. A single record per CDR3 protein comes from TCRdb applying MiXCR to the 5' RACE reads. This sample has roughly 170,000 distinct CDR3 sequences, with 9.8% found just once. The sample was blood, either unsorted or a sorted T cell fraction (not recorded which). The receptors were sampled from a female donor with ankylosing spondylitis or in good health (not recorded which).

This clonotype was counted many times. The CDR3 spells CASSPGVIGTEAFF. CDR3 nucleotide sequence: TGTGCCAGCAGCCCAGGGGTGATTGGGACTGAAGCTTTCTTT. This rearrangement joins TRBV4-2 to TRBJ1-1, with D possibly TRBD1 on 6 matching bases. Between the trimmed V and J ends, which lost 4 bases and 5 bases, there was a span of 14 bases. Germline V gene lookup returns CDR1 LGHNA and CDR2 YNFKEQ. The CDR3 has 14 residues.

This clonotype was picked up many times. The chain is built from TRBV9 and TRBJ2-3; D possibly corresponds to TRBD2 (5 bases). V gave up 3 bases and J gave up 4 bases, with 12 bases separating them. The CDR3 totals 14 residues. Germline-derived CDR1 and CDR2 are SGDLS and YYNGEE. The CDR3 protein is CASSATREPDTQYF. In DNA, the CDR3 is TGTGCCAGCAGCGCCACTAGGGAGCCAGATACGCAGTATTTT.

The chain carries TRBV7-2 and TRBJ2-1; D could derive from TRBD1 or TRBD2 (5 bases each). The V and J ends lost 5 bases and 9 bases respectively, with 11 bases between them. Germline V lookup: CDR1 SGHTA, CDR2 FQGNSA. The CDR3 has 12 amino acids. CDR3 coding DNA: TGTGCCAGCAGCCAACTAGGGGCTGAGCAGTTCTTC. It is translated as CASSQLGAEQFF.

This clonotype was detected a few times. The CDR3 nucleotides read TGTGCCAGCAAAGACCTAGCGGGGACCCAAGAGACCCAGTACTTC. Its translation: CASKDLAGTQETQYF. The chain is built from TRBV6-1 and TRBJ2-5; 9 bases line up with TRBD2. V lost 7 bases, J lost 1 base, and 7 bases stayed unmatched. CDR1 and CDR2 from the germline V gene are MNHNS and SASEGT. CDR3 length: 15 amino acids.

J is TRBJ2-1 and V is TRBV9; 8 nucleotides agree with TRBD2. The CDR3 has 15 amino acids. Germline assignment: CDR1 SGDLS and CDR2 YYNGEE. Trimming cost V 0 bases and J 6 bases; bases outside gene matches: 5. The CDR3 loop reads CASSVGGRMGNEQFF. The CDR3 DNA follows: TGTGCCAGCAGCGTAGGCGGGAGGATGGGCAATGAGCAGTTCTTC.

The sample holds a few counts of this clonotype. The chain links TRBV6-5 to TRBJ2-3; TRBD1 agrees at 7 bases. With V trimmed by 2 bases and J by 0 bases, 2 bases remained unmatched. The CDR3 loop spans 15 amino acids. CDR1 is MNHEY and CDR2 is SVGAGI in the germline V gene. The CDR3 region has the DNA TGTGCCAGCAGTTACCGGGACAGTAGCACAGATACGCAGTATTTT. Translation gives CASSYRDSSTDTQYF.

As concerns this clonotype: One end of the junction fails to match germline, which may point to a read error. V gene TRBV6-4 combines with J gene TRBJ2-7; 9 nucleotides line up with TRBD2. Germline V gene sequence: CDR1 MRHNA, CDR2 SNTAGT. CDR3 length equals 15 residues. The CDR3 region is CASREVAGADYEQYF. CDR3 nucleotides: TGTGCCAGCCGTGAAGTAGCGGGAGCGGACTACGAGCAGTACTTC.

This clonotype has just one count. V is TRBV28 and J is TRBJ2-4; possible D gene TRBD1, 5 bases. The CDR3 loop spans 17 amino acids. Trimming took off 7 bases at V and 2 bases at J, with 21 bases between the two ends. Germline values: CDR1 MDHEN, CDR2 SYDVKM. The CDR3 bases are TGTGCCAGCAATCCCACCGACAGATCCTTTACCAAAAACATTCAGTACTTC. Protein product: CASNPTDRSFTKNIQYF. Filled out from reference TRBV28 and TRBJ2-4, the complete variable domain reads DVKVTQSSRYLVKRTGEKVFLECVQDMDHENMFWYRQDPGLGLRLIYFSYDVKMKEKGDIPEGYSVSREKKERFSLILESASTNQTSMYLCASNPTDRSFTKNIQYFGAGTRLSVL.

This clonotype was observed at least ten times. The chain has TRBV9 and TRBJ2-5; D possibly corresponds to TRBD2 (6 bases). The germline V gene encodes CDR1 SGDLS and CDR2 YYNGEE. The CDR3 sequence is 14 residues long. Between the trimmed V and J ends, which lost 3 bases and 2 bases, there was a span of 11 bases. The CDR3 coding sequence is TGTGCCAGCAGCGGTGGGGGGACTCAAGAGACCCAGTACTTC. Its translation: CASSGGGTQETQYF.

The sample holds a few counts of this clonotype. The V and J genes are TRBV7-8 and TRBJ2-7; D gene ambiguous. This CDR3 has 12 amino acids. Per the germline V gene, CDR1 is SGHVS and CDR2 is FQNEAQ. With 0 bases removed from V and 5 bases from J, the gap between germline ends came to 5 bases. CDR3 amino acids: CASSLASDEQYF. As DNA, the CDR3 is TGTGCCAGCAGCTTAGCCTCGGACGAGCAGTACTTC.

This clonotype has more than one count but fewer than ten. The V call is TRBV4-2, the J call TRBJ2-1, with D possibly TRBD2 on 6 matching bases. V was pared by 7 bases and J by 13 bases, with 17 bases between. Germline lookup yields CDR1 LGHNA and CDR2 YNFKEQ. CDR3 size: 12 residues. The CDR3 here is CASTGPSGEQFF. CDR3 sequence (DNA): TGTGCCAGCACGGGCCCCTCGGGGGAACAGTTCTTC.

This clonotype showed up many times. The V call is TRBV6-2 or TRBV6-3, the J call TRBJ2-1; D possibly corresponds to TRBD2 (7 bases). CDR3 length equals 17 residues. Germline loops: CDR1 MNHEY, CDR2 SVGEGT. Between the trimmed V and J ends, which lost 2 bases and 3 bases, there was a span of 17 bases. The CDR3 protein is CASSYGGGLAHYNEQFF. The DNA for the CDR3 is TGTGCCAGCAGTTACGGGGGGGGGCTAGCGCACTACAATGAGCAGTTCTTC.

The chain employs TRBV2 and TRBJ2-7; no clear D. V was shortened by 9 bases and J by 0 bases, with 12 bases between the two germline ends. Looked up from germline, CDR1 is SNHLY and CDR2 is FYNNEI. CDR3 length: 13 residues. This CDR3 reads CARRSSSSYEQYF. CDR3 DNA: TGTGCCAGACGTAGTTCCAGCTCCTACGAGCAGTACTTC.

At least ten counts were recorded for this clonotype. The chain's CDR3 is CASSADSIAYEQYF. The CDR3 region has the DNA TGTGCCAGCAGTGCCGACAGTATCGCCTACGAGCAGTACTTC. The J gene is TRBJ2-7, the V gene TRBV28, with D perhaps matching TRBD1 (5 bases). CDR1 MDHEN and CDR2 SYDVKM come from the germline V gene. The CDR3 loop spans 14 amino acids. Trimming took off 5 bases at V and 2 bases at J, with 13 bases between the two ends.

CDR3 in DNA: TGTGCCAGCAGTCTCTCGACTAGCGGGAGGGCCCTCTCCTACGAGCAGTACTTC. Its protein product is CASSLSTSGRALSYEQYF. The gene calls are TRBV12-3 or TRBV12-4 and TRBJ2-7, with 14 positions matching TRBD2. The CDR3 runs to 18 residues. The V segment lost 5 bases and the J segment 0 bases; nucleotides outside the gene matches: 9.

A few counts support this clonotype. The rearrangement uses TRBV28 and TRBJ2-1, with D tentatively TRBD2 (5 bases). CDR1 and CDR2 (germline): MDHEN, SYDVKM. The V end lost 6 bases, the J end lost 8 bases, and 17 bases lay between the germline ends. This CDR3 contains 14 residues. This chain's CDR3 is CASSLVYSGDEQFF. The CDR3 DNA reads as TGTGCCAGCAGCCTGGTCTACTCCGGGGATGAGCAGTTCTTC.

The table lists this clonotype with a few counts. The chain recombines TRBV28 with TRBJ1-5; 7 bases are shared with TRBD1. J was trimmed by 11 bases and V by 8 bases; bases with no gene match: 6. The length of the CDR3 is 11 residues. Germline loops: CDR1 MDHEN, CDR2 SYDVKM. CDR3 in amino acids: CASQGGLSQHF. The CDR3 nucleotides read TGTGCCAGCCAGGGGGGGCTATCCCAGCATTTT.

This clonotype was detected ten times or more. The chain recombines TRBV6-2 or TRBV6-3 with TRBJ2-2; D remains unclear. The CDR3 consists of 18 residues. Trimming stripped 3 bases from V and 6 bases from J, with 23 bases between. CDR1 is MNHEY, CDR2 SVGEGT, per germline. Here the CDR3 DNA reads TGTGCCAGCAGTTATAACGAGAAAGATATCGGTTGGGCCGGGGAGCTGTTTTTT. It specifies CASSYNEKDIGWAGELFF.

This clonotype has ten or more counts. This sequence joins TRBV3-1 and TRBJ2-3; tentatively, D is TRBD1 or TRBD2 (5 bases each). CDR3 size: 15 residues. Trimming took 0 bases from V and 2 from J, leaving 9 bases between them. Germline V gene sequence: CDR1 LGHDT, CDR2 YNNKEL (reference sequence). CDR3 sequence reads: CASSQEGTPTDTQYF. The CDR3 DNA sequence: TGTGCCAGCAGCCAAGAAGGGACGCCCACAGATACGCAGTATTTT.

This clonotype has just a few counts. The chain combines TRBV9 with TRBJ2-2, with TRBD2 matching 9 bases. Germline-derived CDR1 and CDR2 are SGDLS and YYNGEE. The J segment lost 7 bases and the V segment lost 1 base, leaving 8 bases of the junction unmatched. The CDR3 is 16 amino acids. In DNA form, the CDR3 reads TGTGCCAGCAGCGTATTGACTAGCGGAGGAGGCGGGGAGCTGTTTTTT. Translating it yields CASSVLTSGGGGELFF.

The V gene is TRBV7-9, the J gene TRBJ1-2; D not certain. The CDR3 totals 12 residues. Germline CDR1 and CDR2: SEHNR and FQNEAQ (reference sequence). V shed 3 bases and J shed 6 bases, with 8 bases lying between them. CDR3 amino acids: CASSLEWDGYTF. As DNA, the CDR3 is TGTGCCAGCAGCTTGGAGTGGGATGGCTACACCTTC.